The clone carrying this T cell receptor (beta chain) was counted at least ten times. The antigen remains unidentified. The CDR3 regions of TCR beta were amplified from RNA transcripts. With the HTBI primer set, the TCR CDR3 went through a first round of RT-PCR. TCRdb itself ran the multiplex PCR reads through MiXCR, one entry per CDR3 protein. The table has fewer than 750,000 distinct CDR3 sequences, 14% seen once; the top ten hold around 12%. Among ophthalmopathy patients, the Clinical Activity Score reached at least 3, the NOSPECS grade reached at least 4, and duration remained under 3 months. This entry comes from a study of T cells in Graves' hyperthyroidism and ophthalmopathy. General study results and limits: Patients with ophthalmopathy were separated from those with stable hyperthyroidism by a 13 V-J model. Peripheral blood also featured most of the thyroid clonotypes expanded above 0.001.

The receptor was derived from a woman between 45 and 60 years old with Graves' ophthalmopathy. Sequenced material: blood.

The CDR3 protein is CSVGILLASYEQYF. As DNA, the CDR3 is TGCAGCGTTGGTATTCTCCTAGCGTCCTACGAGCAGTACTTC. V is TRBV29-1 and J is TRBJ2-7, with D tentatively TRBD2 (6 bases). Germline V CDR1 and CDR2: SQVTM, ANQGSEA. This CDR3 is 14 amino acids long. The ends were cut back, 4 bases at V and 1 base at J, with 14 bases in the middle.